This T cell receptor beta chain appears in the sequencing data of a study of T-cell memory formation after mild COVID-19. Study conclusions and caveats: Day 37-peaking second-wave clones had unconfirmed SARS-CoV-2 specificity.

In this sample, this clonotype turned up a few times. Its antigen is not identified. Germline CDR1 is MNHEY and CDR2 is SMNVEV (reference sequence). Deletions cut 5 bases from V and 0 bases from J, with 31 bases between. The CDR3 has 21 residues. 5'RACE with constant-segment primers yielded barcoded, UMI-tagged TCR alpha and TCR beta cDNA libraries. Via MiXCR, TCRdb re-called the 5' RACE reads, giving one row per CDR3 protein. The sample has more than 80,000 distinct CDR3 sequences; under 15% are singletons. J is TRBJ2-5 and V is TRBV27, with D perhaps matching TRBD1 (6 bases). This receptor was identified in an adult woman who had mild COVID-19 (a few samples of this study predate the infection). Cell type and time point are not known. Sequenced material: PBMCs or a T cell subset sorted from them (not recorded which). CDR3 loop: CASSTRTATTGYGEYQETQYF. The CDR3 DNA is TGTGCCAGCAGTACCAGGACAGCTACCACTGGGTACGGAGAGTACCAAGAGACCCAGTACTTC.